The sequence of this T cell receptor (beta chain) was determined in a study of CD8+CD57+ T cells in acquired aplastic anemia. The overall study: The study obtained an average of about 3.2 ug of DNA from sorted CD4+ and CD8+ cells. Study conclusions and caveats: Around 29 CD8+ CDR3 sequences were shared between patients and controls.

CDR3 length: 13 amino acids. Germline V gene sequence: CDR1 SGHTA, CDR2 FQGNSA. Deletions cut 3 bases from V and 0 bases from J, with 6 bases between. Genomic DNA, serving as template, underwent TCR beta VDJ and CDR3 profiling. TCRdb reanalysed the reads using MiXCR and keeps one entry per CDR3 protein. Counted here are around 180,000 distinct CDR3 sequences, roughly 50% occurring once; the ten biggest clones make up about 1.8%. Patients sequenced had flow cytometry evidence of CD8+CD57+ cell expansion. Among the patients, all had severe acquired aplastic anemia. This clonotype has a count of ten or more. Its antigen remains unknown.

This chain links TRBV7-2 with TRBJ2-7; D gene ambiguous. The receptor was isolated from a human donor with aplastic anemia. The material sequenced was sorted CD4+, CD8+, or CD8+CD57+ T cells (not recorded which) from PBMCs. Here the CDR3 DNA reads TGTGCCAGCAGCTTTTACAGCTCCTACGAGCAGTACTTC. It yields the protein CASSFYSSYEQYF.